This TCR beta chain was profiled in a study of T cell responses to AZD1222 COVID-19 vaccine. This clone was seen once. The antigen is not known. Sequenced by immunoSEQ multiplex PCR; TCRdb stores in-frame clones only, minus some. This sample has 85,000 to 110,000 clones; 75% to 95% occur once, and the top ten carry about 48%. General study findings and limits: Vaccine-related CD4 TCRs covered spike, predominating at 160-218 and 743-854.

The sequence was collected from an adult in good health. The source was peripheral blood, collected on day 0 of AZD1222 vaccination.

The CDR3 DNA sequence: TGTGCCAGCAGTGCAACCGGGACAGCCAGCTACGAGCAGTACTTC. It yields the protein CASSATGTASYEQYF. The chain links TRBV9 to TRBJ2-7, with TRBD1 matching over 7 bases. The CDR3 is 15 amino acids. Germline V gene lookup returns CDR1 SGDLS and CDR2 YYNGEE. Trimming took 5 bases from V and 3 from J; bases not matched to a gene: 11.